The 5 T cell receptor beta chains in this list originate from one sample, sequenced in a study of CD8+CD57+ T cells in acquired aplastic anemia (dated by TCRdb to 2017 to 2018). The instrument given in TCRdb is Illumina HiSeq 2000. TCR beta VDJ combination and CDR3 sequence profiling used genomic DNA as the template. The public reads were reprocessed in TCRdb via fastp at Q25 and MiXCR, keeping in-frame beta chains. Every CDR3 protein is listed once, alongside the most common genes and DNA of its rows. The sample profile shows approximately 65,000 distinct CDR3 sequences; roughly 58% of them were found once. Over 2% of the sample rests with the top ten. The sequenced sample was sorted CD4+, CD8+, or CD8+CD57+ T cells (not recorded which) from PBMCs. Receptor source: a human donor in good health, serving as a control.

This sequence joins TRBV7-9 and TRBJ1-2; D is perhaps TRBD1 (5 bases). The CDR3 totals 15 residues. V was cut by 1 base and J by 3 bases, with 12 bases left in between. CDR1 and CDR2 from the germline V gene are SEHNR and FQNEAQ (reference sequence). CDR3: CASSLVGRVDYGYTF. CDR3 bases: TGTGCCAGCAGCTTAGTGGGACGGGTGGACTATGGCTACACCTTC.

The CDR3 DNA reads as TGTGCCAGTAGTATCCGACAGGGCGGTAATTCACCCCTCCACTTT. Amino acids: CASSIRQGGNSPLHF. V usage is TRBV19 and J usage is TRBJ1-6; 7 nucleotides agree with TRBD1. V trimming: 3 bases; J trimming: 6 bases; junction bases outside the gene matches: 5. Germline CDR1 LNHDA, CDR2 SQIVND (reference sequence). The length of the CDR3 is 15 residues.

This clonotype is labeled medium-sized. The gene calls are TRBV19 and TRBJ1-1; the D gene is possibly TRBD1 (6 bases). The germline CDR1 and CDR2 sequences are LNHDA and SQIVND (reference sequence). V was cut by 4 bases and J by 2 bases, with 14 bases left in between. The CDR3 runs 15 residues. The CDR3 spells CASSKADRRNTEAFF. The CDR3 nucleotides read TGTGCCAGTAGTAAGGCTGACAGGAGAAACACTGAAGCTTTCTTT.

The chain joins TRBV2 to TRBJ1-6; D is possibly TRBD1 (5 bases). The V end lost 6 bases, the J end lost 7 bases, and 13 bases lay between the germline ends. The CDR3 is 14 residues long. Looked up from germline, CDR1 is SNHLY and CDR2 is FYNNEI. The CDR3 sequence is CASSYGTVNSPLHF. CDR3 in DNA: TGTGCCAGCAGCTACGGGACGGTAAATTCACCCCTCCACTTT.

This clonotype appeared many times. The chain carries TRBV3-1 and TRBJ2-2; D might be TRBD2 (6 bases). The germline V gene encodes CDR1 LGHDT and CDR2 YNNKEL (reference sequence). Trimming cost V 6 bases and J 0 bases, with 11 bases left between them. CDR3 length: 15 residues. This CDR3 is CASRRRGANTGELFF. Here the CDR3 DNA reads TGTGCCAGCAGAAGGAGGGGAGCGAACACCGGGGAGCTGTTTTTT.